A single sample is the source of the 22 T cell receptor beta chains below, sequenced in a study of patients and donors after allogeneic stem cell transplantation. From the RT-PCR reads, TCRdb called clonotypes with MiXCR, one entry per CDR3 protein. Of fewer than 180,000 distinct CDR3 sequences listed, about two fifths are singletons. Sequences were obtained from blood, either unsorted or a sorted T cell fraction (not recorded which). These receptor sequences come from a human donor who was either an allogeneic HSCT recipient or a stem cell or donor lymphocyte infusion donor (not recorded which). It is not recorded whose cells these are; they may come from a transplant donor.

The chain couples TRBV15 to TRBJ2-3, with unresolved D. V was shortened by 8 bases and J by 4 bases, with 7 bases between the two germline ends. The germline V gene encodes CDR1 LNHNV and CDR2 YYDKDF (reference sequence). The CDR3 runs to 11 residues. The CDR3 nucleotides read TGTGCCACCCTTAGAGCAGATACGCAGTATTTT. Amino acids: CATLRADTQYF.

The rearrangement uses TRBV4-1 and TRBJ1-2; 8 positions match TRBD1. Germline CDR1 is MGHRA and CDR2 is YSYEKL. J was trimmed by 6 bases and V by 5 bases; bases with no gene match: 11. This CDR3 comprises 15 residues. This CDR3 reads CASSIPARGPNGYTF. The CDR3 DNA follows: TGCGCCAGCAGCATCCCTGCCAGGGGGCCTAATGGCTACACCTTC.

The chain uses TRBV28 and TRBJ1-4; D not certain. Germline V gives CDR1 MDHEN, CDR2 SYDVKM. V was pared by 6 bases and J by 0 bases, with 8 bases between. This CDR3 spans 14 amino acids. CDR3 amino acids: CASSPVATNEKLFF. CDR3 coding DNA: TGTGCCAGCAGCCCGGTTGCAACTAATGAAAAACTGTTTTTT.

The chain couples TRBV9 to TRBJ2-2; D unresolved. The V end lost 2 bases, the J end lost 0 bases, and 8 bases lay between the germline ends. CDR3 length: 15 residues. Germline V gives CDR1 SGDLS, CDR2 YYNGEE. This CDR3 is CASSVTPTNTGELFF. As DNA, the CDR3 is TGTGCCAGCAGCGTGACACCTACGAACACCGGGGAGCTGTTTTTT.

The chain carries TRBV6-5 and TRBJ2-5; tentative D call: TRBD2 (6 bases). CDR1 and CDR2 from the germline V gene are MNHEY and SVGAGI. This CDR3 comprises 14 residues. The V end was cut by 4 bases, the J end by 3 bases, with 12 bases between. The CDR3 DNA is TGTGCCAGCAGTTCTTTCCGGGGGAAAGAGACCCAGTACTTC. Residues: CASSSFRGKETQYF.

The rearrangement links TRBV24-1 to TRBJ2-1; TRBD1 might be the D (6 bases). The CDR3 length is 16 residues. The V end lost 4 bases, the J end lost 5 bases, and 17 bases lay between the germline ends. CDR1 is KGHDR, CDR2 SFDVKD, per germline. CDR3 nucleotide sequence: TGTGCCACCAGTGACCCCGGCCAGGGGACCGACAATGAGCAGTTCTTC. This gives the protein CATSDPGQGTDNEQFF.

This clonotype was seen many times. The CDR3 sequence is CASSLFNRGILNTEAFF. CDR3 nucleotides: TGTGCCAGCAGTTTATTTAACAGGGGGATATTGAACACTGAAGCTTTCTTT. V usage is TRBV12-3 or TRBV12-4 and J usage is TRBJ1-1, with 8 bases aligning to TRBD1. The CDR3 runs to 17 residues. The trim removed 2 bases at V and 0 bases at J, leaving 8 bases unmatched.

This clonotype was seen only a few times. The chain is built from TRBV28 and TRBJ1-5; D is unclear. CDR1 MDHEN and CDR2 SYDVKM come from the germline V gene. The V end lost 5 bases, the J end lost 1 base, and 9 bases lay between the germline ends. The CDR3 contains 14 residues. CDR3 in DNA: TGTGCCAGCAGTGAAGACCCAAGCAATCAGCCCCAGCATTTT. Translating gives CASSEDPSNQPQHF.

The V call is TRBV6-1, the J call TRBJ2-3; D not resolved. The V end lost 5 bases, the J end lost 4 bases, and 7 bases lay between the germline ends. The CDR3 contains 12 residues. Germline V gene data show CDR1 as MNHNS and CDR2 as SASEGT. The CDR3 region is CASSQRSDTQYF. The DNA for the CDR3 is TGTGCCAGCAGTCAACGGTCAGATACGCAGTATTTT.

In DNA, the CDR3 is TGCGCCAGCAGCTTGTCGGCAGAGAACACTGAAGCTTTCTTT. Encoded protein: CASSLSAENTEAFF. V and J are TRBV5-1 and TRBJ1-1; D remains unclear. The CDR3 is 14 amino acids. In germline, CDR1 is SGHRS, CDR2 YFSETQ. V was shortened by 1 base and J by 1 base, with 8 bases between the two germline ends.

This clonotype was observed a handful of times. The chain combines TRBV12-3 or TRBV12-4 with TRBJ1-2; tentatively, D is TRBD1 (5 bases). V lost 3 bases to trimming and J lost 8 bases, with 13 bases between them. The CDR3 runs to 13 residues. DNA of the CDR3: TGTGCCAGCAGTTTCGGCAGGGCAGACGGCTACACCTTC. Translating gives CASSFGRADGYTF.

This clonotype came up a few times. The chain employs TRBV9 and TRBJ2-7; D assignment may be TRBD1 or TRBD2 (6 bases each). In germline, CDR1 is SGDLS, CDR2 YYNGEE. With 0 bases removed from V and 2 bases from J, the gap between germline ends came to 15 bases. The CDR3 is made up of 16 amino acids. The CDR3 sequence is CASSVEVGGLPYEQYF. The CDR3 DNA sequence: TGTGCCAGCAGCGTAGAAGTGGGGGGCCTCCCCTACGAGCAGTACTTC.

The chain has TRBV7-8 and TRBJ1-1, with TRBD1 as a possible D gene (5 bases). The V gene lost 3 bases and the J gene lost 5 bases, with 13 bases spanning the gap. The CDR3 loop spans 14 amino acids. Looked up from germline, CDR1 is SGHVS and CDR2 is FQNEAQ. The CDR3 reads CASSFSRARTEAFF. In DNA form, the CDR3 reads TGTGCCAGCAGCTTCTCCAGGGCGAGAACTGAAGCTTTCTTT.

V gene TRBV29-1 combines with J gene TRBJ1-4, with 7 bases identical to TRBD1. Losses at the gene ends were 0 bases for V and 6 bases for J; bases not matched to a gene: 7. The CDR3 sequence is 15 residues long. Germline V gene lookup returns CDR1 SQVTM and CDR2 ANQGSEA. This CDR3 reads CSVEDYRGLDEKLFF. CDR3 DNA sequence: TGCAGCGTTGAAGATTACAGGGGCTTGGATGAAAAACTGTTTTTT.

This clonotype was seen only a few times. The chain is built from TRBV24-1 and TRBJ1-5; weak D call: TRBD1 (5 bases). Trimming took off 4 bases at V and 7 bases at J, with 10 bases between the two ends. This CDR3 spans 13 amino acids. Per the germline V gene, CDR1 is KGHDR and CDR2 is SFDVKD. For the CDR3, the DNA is TGTGCCACCAGTGACCGGGGACGCCAGCCCCAGCATTTT. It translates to CATSDRGRQPQHF.

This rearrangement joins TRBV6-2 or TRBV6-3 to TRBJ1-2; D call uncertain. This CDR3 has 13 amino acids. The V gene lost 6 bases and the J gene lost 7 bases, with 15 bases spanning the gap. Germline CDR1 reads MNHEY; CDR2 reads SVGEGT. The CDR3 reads CASSLDPGSGYTF. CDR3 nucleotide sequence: TGTGCCAGCAGCCTCGACCCGGGGAGTGGCTACACCTTC.

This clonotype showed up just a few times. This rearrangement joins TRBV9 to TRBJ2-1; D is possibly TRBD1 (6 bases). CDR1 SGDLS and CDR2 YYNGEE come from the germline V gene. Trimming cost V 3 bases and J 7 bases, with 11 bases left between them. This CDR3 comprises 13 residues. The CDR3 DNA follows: TGTGCCAGCAGCGCCGGACAGATTAATGAGCAGTTCTTC. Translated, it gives CASSAGQINEQFF.

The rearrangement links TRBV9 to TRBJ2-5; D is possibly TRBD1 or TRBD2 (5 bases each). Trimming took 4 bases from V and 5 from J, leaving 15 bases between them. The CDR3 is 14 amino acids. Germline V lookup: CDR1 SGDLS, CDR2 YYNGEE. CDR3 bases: TGTGCCAGCAGCATACTGGGGGAGTTGGAGACCCAGTACTTC. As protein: CASSILGELETQYF. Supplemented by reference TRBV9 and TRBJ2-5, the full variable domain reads DSGVTQTPKHLITATGQRVTLRCSPRSGDLSVYWYQQSLDQGLQFLIQYYNGEERAKGNILERFSAQQFPDLHSELNLSSLELGDSALYFCASSILGELETQYFGPGTRLLVL.

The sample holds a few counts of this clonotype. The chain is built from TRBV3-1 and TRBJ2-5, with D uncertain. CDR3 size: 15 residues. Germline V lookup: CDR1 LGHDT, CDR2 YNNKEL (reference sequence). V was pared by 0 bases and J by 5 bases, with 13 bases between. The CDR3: CASSQEGPAGETQYF. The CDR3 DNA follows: TGTGCCAGCAGCCAAGAGGGTCCTGCCGGGGAGACCCAGTACTTC.

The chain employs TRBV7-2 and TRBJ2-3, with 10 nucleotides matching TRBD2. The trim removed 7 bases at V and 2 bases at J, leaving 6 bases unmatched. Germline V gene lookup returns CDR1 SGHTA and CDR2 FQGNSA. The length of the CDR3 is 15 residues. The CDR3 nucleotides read TGTGCCAGCACCTTCCTAGCGGGGGCCACAGATACGCAGTATTTT. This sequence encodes CASTFLAGATDTQYF.

The DNA of the CDR3 is TGCAGTGCTAGAGACGGACAGGGGGCCTTCATGAACACTGAAGCTTTCTTT. Amino acid sequence: CSARDGQGAFMNTEAFF. The rearrangement links TRBV20-1 to TRBJ1-1, with TRBD1 identical over 11 bases. V dropped 0 bases and J dropped 0; count of bases not matched to a gene: 6. CDR1 is DFQATT and CDR2 is SNEGSKA in the germline V gene (reference sequence). The CDR3 sequence is 17 residues long.

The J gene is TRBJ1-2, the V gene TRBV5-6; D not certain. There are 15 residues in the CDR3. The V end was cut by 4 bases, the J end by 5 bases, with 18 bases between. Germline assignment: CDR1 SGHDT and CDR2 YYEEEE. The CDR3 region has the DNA TGTGCCAGCAGCCCTCTGGTGGCCCCGGATTATGGCTACACCTTC. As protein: CASSPLVAPDYGYTF. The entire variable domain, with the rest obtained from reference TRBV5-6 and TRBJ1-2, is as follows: DAGVTQSPTHLIKTRGQQVTLRCSPKSGHDTVSWYQQALGQGPQFIFQYYEEEERQRGNFPDRFSGHQFPNYSSELNVNALLLGDSALYLCASSPLVAPDYGYTFGSGTRLTVV.